The T cell receptor beta chain described here comes from a study of blood T cell repertoires in COVID-19. Some clones are missing from TCRdb's copy, which holds only in-frame ones; the method was immunoSEQ multiplex PCR. This sample has 250,000 or so clones; roughly 84% occur once, and the top ten carry around 6.3%. The ends were cut back, 0 bases at V and 6 bases at J, with 22 bases in the middle. The CDR3 loop spans 17 amino acids. Germline CDR1 reads SGDLS; CDR2 reads YYNGEE. Sequenced input: PBMCs or T cells enriched from blood (not recorded which). This TCR came from a woman in her forties or fifties who had been exposed to COVID-19. V gene TRBV9 combines with J gene TRBJ2-7; perhaps TRBD1 as D (6 bases). The CDR3 sequence: CASSVGQGSPNQFEQYF. DNA for the CDR3: TGTGCCAGCAGCGTAGGGCAGGGGAGTCCGAATCAGTTCGAGCAGTACTTC.